Below are 5 T cell receptor beta chains sequenced from a single sample in a study of human T cells and chemical hapten exposure. Each CDR3 protein gets one entry after TCRdb re-called the RACE reads with MiXCR. The sample contains tens of thousands of distinct CDR3 sequences, 14% of which appear only once. As to time point: pre-sensitization, week 0. As to treatment: therapeutic diphenylcyclopropenone sensitization with weekly scalp DPC. Here the sequenced sample was whole blood, taken in connection with sensitization to the hapten diphenylcyclopropenone (DPC). The receptor source for this set is a woman in her fifties or sixties with alopecia areata. Some clones in this sample may be carry-over from other donors' samples.

The count of this clonotype is one. This chain links TRBV4-3 with TRBJ1-3; 10 bases are a match to TRBD1. Germline CDR1 is LGHNA and CDR2 is YSLEER. The CDR3 spans 18 residues. With 0 bases clipped from V and 1 base from J, the junction kept 6 bases outside the gene matches. The CDR3: CASSQDLGQGISGNTIYF. The CDR3, as DNA: TGCGCCAGCAGCCAAGATTTGGGACAGGGGATTTCTGGAAACACCATATATTTT.

Only one count was recorded for this clonotype. V gene TRBV5-1 combines with J gene TRBJ2-3; maybe TRBD1 (5 bases). This CDR3 comprises 14 residues. Trimming cost V 0 bases and J 2 bases, with 7 bases left between them. In germline, CDR1 is SGHRS, CDR2 YFSETQ. The CDR3 DNA follows: TGCGCCAGCAGCTTGGGGGGCCCCACAGATACGCAGTATTTT. Encoded protein: CASSLGGPTDTQYF. The full variable domain, its missing parts supplied by reference TRBV5-1 and TRBJ2-3, is KAGVTQTPRYLIKTRGQQVTLSCSPISGHRSVSWYQQTPGQGLQFLFEYFSETQRNKGNFPGRFSGRQFSNSRSEMNVSTLELGDSALYLCASSLGGPTDTQYFGPGTRLTVL.

V is TRBV11-3 and J is TRBJ1-1, with unresolved D. The CDR3 extends over 13 amino acids. The germline CDR1 and CDR2 sequences are SGHNT and YENEEA. V was shortened by 1 base and J by 3 bases, with 6 bases between the two germline ends. The CDR3 loop reads CASSLGRDTEAFF. CDR3 in DNA: TGTGCCAGCAGCTTAGGCAGAGACACTGAAGCTTTCTTT.

The chain links TRBV5-1 to TRBJ2-1, with TRBD1 identical over 10 bases. V lost 3 bases, J lost 3 bases, and 6 bases stayed unmatched. The CDR3 spans 16 residues. Germline assignment: CDR1 SGHRS and CDR2 YFSETQ. As DNA, the CDR3 is TGCGCCAGCAGCTATATAGGGACAGGGGTCTACAATGAGCAGTTCTTC. Its protein product is CASSYIGTGVYNEQFF.

This clonotype was recorded a few times. The V call is TRBV7-6, the J call TRBJ2-1; TRBD2 matches at 9 bases. This CDR3 is 19 amino acids long. Per germline, CDR1 SGHVS and CDR2 FNYEAQ. With V trimmed by 1 base and J by 6 bases, 16 bases remained unmatched. The CDR3 DNA is TGTGCCAGCAGCTTAGTGGGACTAGCAGGGAGACGAAGGGGCAATGAGCAGTTCTTC. Its translation: CASSLVGLAGRRRGNEQFF.